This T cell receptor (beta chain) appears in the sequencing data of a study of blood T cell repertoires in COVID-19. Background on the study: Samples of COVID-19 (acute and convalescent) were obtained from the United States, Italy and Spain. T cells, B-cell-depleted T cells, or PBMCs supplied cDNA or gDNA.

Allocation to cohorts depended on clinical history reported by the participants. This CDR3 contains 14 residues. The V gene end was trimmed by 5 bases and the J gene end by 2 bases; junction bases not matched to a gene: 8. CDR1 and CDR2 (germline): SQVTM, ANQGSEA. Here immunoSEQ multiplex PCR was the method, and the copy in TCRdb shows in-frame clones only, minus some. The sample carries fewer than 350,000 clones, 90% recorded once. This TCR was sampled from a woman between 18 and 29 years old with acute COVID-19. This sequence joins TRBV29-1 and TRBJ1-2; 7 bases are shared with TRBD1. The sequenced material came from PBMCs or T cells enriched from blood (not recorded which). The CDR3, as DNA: TGCAGCGTTCACTCGGGACAGACGAACTATGGCTACACCTTC. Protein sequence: CSVHSGQTNYGYTF.